This TCR beta chain was identified during a study of blood T cell repertoires in COVID-19. Deletions cut 5 bases from V and 3 bases from J, with 16 bases between. The CDR3 is 15 residues long. CDR1 SGHTA and CDR2 FQGTGA come from the germline V gene. This clone appeared once. Recruitment covered 25 or so US areas and drew participants whose ages spanned about 18 to 100 years. Clinical histories supplied by participants themselves formed the basis of cohort assignment. Measured with immunoSEQ multiplex PCR; TCRdb has only the in-frame clones, and not every one. Here the sample spans 220,000 or so clones, 86% being singletons.

The receptor was derived from a woman in her 50s who had recovered from COVID-19. The J gene is TRBJ1-1, the V gene TRBV7-3; TRBD1 might be the D (5 bases). Input material: PBMCs or T cells enriched from blood (not recorded which). CDR3 loop: CASSDWGGLDTEAFF. The CDR3 nucleotides are TGTGCCAGCAGCGACTGGGGGGGTCTTGACACTGAAGCTTTCTTT. Full variable domain (outside the CDR3, taken from reference TRBV7-3 and TRBJ1-1): GAGVSQTPSNKVTEKGKYVELRCDPISGHTALYWYRQSLGQGPEFLIYFQGTGAADDSGLPNDRFFAVRPEGSVSTLKIQRTERGDSAVYLCASSDWGGLDTEAFFGQGTRLTVV.